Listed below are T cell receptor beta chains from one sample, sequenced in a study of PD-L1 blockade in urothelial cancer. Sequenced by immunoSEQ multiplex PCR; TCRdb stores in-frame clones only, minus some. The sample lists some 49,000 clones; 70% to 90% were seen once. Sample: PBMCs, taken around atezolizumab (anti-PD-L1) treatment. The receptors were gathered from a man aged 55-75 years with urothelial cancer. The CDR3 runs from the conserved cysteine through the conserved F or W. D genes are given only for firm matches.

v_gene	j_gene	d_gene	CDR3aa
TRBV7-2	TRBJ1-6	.	CASSLAQVSSYNSPLHF
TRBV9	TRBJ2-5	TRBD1	CASSGQGAGETQYF
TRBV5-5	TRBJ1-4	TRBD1	CASSLGTGGEKLFF
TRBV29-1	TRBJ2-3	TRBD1	CSVGGQGTDTQYF
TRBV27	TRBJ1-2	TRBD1	CASRPGQGSGYTF
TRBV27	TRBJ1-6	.	CASQRQLSYNSPLHF
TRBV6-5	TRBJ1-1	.	CASSRGGRATEAFF
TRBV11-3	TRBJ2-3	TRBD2	CASSAGTSRSHTQYF
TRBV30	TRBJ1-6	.	CAWSVLNSPLHF
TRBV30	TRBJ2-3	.	CAWDNGVSTDTQYF